This T cell receptor (beta chain) was recovered during a study of T cells in localized non-small cell lung cancer. General observations from the study: Sequence data derive from only one tumor region, so heterogeneity remains possible.

Between the trimmed V and J ends, which lost 5 bases and 3 bases, there was a span of 16 bases. Germline V gene data show CDR1 as SGHRS and CDR2 as YFSETQ. This CDR3 has 15 residues. This clone was counted once. Its antigen is unidentified. TCRdb keeps only in-frame clones here, not all; method: immunoSEQ multiplex PCR. The data contain roughly 17,000 clones, approximately 82% of them seen just once; the ten biggest clones take up approximately 30%. The sample here was peripheral blood, taken before any cancer treatment. This chain uses TRBV5-1 with TRBJ2-3; the D gene could be TRBD1 or TRBD2 (6 bases each). The receptor was isolated from a male donor at least 60 years old with stage III lung adenocarcinoma. CDR3: CASRLGGPETDTQYF. The CDR3 bases are TGCGCCAGCAGGTTAGGGGGGCCCGAGACAGATACGCAGTATTTT.